This record looks at one TCR beta chain sequence and its context. This sample was taken from a study of blood T cell repertoires in COVID-19. Study context: Acute and convalescent COVID-19 specimens originated in the United States, Italy and Spain. PBMCs, B-cell-depleted T cells, or T cells provided the cDNA or gDNA that made up the material.

Authors' data handling: Nucleated cell number was recorded as an estimate derived from reference gene primer amplification. Sequenced by immunoSEQ multiplex PCR; TCRdb stores in-frame clones only, minus some. The V and J calls and clone size were taken over from that table, and D and trimming were inferred from the DNA. The repertoire has 110,000 to 150,000 clones, about 88% of them found once; the top ten carry under 12%. The CDR3 has 13 residues. V lost 6 bases, J lost 6 bases, and 5 bases stayed unmatched. Per the germline V gene, CDR1 is MNHNY and CDR2 is SVGAGI (reference sequence). This receptor was identified in a man between 50 and 59 years old with active or convalescent COVID-19. The chain couples TRBV6-6 to TRBJ2-7; TRBD1 matches 10 bases. Sequencing was carried out using peripheral blood. CDR3 coding DNA: TGTGCCAGCAGGACCGGGACAGGGGCCGAGCAGTACTTC. Protein: CASRTGTGAEQYF.